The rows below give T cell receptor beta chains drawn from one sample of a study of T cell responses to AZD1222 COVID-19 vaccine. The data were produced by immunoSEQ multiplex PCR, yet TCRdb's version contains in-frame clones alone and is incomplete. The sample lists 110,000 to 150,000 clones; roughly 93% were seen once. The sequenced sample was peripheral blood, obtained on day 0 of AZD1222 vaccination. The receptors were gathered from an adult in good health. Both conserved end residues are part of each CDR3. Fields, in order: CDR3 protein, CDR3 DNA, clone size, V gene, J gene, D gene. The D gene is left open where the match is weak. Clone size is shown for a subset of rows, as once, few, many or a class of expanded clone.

CAISEWGGGYTF	TGTGCCATCAGTGAGTGGGGAGGAGGCTACACCTTC	NA	TRBV10-3	TRBJ1-2	NA
CASSPYWTGRETQYF	TGTGCCAGCAGTCCTTACTGGACAGGGCGGGAGACCCAGTACTTC	NA	TRBV6-5	TRBJ2-5	TRBD1
CASSQGARDEQYF	TGTGCCAGCAGCCAGGGGGCACGTGACGAGCAGTACTTC	NA	TRBV3-1/TRBV3-2	TRBJ2-7	NA
CASSLKGSSYNEQFF	TGCGCCAGCAGCTTGAAGGGTAGCTCCTACAATGAGCAGTTCTTC	NA	TRBV5-1	TRBJ2-1	NA
CASRGHSNQPQHF	TGTGCCAGCAGGGGACACTCCAATCAGCCCCAGCATTTT	once	TRBV6-5	TRBJ1-5	NA
CASSIGGGTEAFF	TGTGCCAGTAGTATTGGCGGAGGGACTGAAGCTTTCTTT	NA	TRBV19	TRBJ1-1	NA
CARMPTNTGELFF	TGTGCCAGAATGCCAACGAACACCGGGGAGCTGTTTTTT	NA	TRBV7-9	TRBJ2-2	NA
CAWSVRRVGEQYF	TGTGCCTGGAGTGTACGGAGGGTCGGGGAGCAGTACTTC	NA	TRBV30	TRBJ2-7	NA
CAWSVTVNTEAFF	TGTGCCTGGAGTGTGACAGTGAACACTGAAGCTTTCTTT	NA	TRBV30	TRBJ1-1	NA
CASSLRTRETQYF	TGTGCCAGCAGTTTAAGGACTCGTGAGACCCAGTACTTC	NA	TRBV28	TRBJ2-5	NA
CASSLVPAHGELFF	TGCGCCAGCAGCTTGGTCCCGGCCCACGGGGAGCTGTTTTTT	NA	TRBV5-1	TRBJ2-2	NA
CASSEGRGWAEQYF	TGTGCCAGCAGTGAAGGTAGGGGGTGGGCCGAGCAGTACTTC	NA	TRBV25-1	TRBJ2-7	NA
CARKRPRDSEKKNSGLGSYEQYF	TGCGCCAGGAAAAGGCCGAGAGACAGCGAAAAGAAAAATAGCGGGCTGGGCTCCTACGAGCAGTACTTC	NA	TRBV23-1	TRBJ2-7	TRBD2
CASSSPHRNYGYTF	TGCGCCAGCAGCTCCCCGCACCGGAACTATGGCTACACCTTC	few	TRBV4-1	TRBJ1-2	NA
CASSTSYTKTGRRKFF	TGTGCCAGCAGTACGTCCTACACAAAAACCGGACGGAGAAAGTTCTTC	NA	TRBV27	TRBJ2-1	NA
CASSPDFGTDTQYF	TGCGCCAGCAGCCCGGACTTCGGCACAGATACGCAGTATTTT	NA	TRBV5-1	TRBJ2-3	NA
CASSLATGGVTDTQYF	TGTGCCAGCAGCTTAGCGACAGGGGGTGTCACAGATACGCAGTATTTT	NA	TRBV7-9	TRBJ2-3	TRBD1
CASSETGLEGTGELFF	TGTGCCAGCAGCGAAACGGGACTAGAGGGGACCGGGGAGCTGTTTTTT	few	TRBV6-4	TRBJ2-2	TRBD2
CASSFGGSGGYTF	TGCGCCAGCAGCTTTGGCGGGTCGGGTGGCTACACCTTC	NA	TRBV5-1	TRBJ1-2	NA
CASSFTTGPLLLGYTF	TGTGCCAGCAGCTTCACAACAGGGCCTCTCCTCTTGGGCTACACCTTC	NA	TRBV28	TRBJ1-2	NA
CASSSTANYEQYF	TGTGCCAGCAGCTCTACAGCTAACTACGAGCAGTACTTC	NA	TRBV11-1	TRBJ2-7	NA
CASSFNREDAKNIQYF	TGTGCCAGTAGTTTTAACAGGGAGGACGCCAAAAACATTCAGTACTTC	NA	TRBV19	TRBJ2-4	NA
CASSQDTELNTIYF	TGCGCCAGCAGCCAAGATACGGAGCTGAACACCATATATTTT	NA	TRBV4-1	TRBJ1-3	NA
CASSTRQEHNSPLHF	TGTGCCAGCAGTACAAGACAGGAACATAATTCACCCCTCCACTTT	once	TRBV28	TRBJ1-6	NA
CASSVGGVVTDTQYF	TGTGCCAGCAGTGTAGGGGGGGTCGTAACAGATACGCAGTATTTT	NA	TRBV2	TRBJ2-3	NA
CASGPPGSREKLFF	TGTGCCAGCGGCCCCCCCGGGTCTCGGGAAAAACTGTTTTTT	once	TRBV2	TRBJ1-4	NA
CASSPQTGESTEAFF	TGCGCCAGCAGCCCACAGACAGGGGAGAGCACTGAAGCTTTCTTT	NA	TRBV5-1	TRBJ1-1	TRBD1
CAWSGGRYEKLFF	TGTGCCTGGAGTGGGGGCCGTTATGAAAAACTGTTTTTT	NA	TRBV30	TRBJ1-4	NA
CASSPRQNEKLFF	TGTGCCAGCTCACCAAGGCAGAATGAAAAACTGTTTTTT	NA	TRBV18	TRBJ1-4	NA
CASSISDRREQYF	TGTGCCAGTAGTATTTCGGACAGGCGGGAGCAGTACTTC	NA	TRBV19	TRBJ2-7	TRBD1
CASSSGQGGEQFF	TGCGCCAGCAGCTCCGGACAGGGTGGTGAGCAGTTCTTC	NA	TRBV5-1	TRBJ2-1	TRBD1
CASSSLRARGYTF	TGTGCCAGCAGTTCGTTGAGGGCTCGTGGCTACACCTTC	NA	TRBV5-6	TRBJ1-2	NA
CASRISGREYEQYF	TGTGCCAGCAGAATTAGCGGGAGAGAGTACGAGCAGTACTTC	few	TRBV28	TRBJ2-7	TRBD2
CATSRDSAGTGELFF	TGTGCCACCAGCAGAGATTCAGCAGGGACCGGGGAGCTGTTTTTT	NA	TRBV15	TRBJ2-2	NA
CASSLTGGSNTEAFF	TGTGCCAGCAGCCTCACAGGGGGATCGAACACTGAAGCTTTCTTT	once	TRBV3-1/TRBV3-2	TRBJ1-1	TRBD1
CASSTRLGEAGNTIYF	TGTGCCAGCAGCACCCGGTTGGGGGAGGCTGGAAACACCATATATTTT	once	TRBV7-9	TRBJ1-3	NA
CASSYTLPGRELYEQYF	TGTGCCAGCAGTTACACTCTGCCGGGTCGGGAGTTATACGAGCAGTACTTC	NA	TRBV6-2/TRBV6-3	TRBJ2-7	NA
CASSIVGSTEAFF	TGTGCCAGTAGTATAGTCGGCAGCACTGAAGCTTTCTTT	NA	TRBV19	TRBJ1-1	NA
CASSTPGQGGDEQFF	TGTGCCAGCAGCACCCCGGGACAGGGGGGTGATGAGCAGTTCTTC	NA	TRBV28	TRBJ2-1	TRBD1
CASSLYTTNTEAFF	TGTGCCAGCAGTTTATACACGACGAACACTGAAGCTTTCTTT	few	TRBV27	TRBJ1-1	NA
CASSALIGNTEAFF	TGTGCCAGTAGTGCACTAATCGGGAACACTGAAGCTTTCTTT	NA	TRBV19	TRBJ1-1	NA
CASSNLNTEAFF	TGTGCCAGCAGCAATTTGAACACTGAAGCTTTCTTT	NA	TRBV28	TRBJ1-1	NA
CASSRANTEAFF	TGTGCCAGCAGCCGAGCGAACACTGAAGCTTTCTTT	NA	TRBV4-2	TRBJ1-1	NA
CASSLDLKQGGNTIYF	TGTGCCAGCAGCTTAGATCTAAAACAGGGAGGAAACACCATATATTTT	NA	TRBV11-2	TRBJ1-3	NA
CASSYTQREGYEQYF	TGTGCCAGCAGTTACACCCAGCGGGAGGGCTACGAGCAGTACTTC	once	TRBV6-5	TRBJ2-7	TRBD2
CASSLAGDGETQYF	TGTGCCAGCAGCTTGGCAGGGGACGGGGAGACCCAGTACTTC	NA	TRBV7-7	TRBJ2-5	NA
CATSSGLLTDTQYF	TGTGCCACCAGCTCGGGGCTCTTGACAGATACGCAGTATTTT	NA	TRBV24-1	TRBJ2-3	NA
CASSLDPGEVYNEQFF	TGTGCCAGCAGCTTGGATCCGGGGGAGGTTTACAATGAGCAGTTCTTC	once	TRBV5-4	TRBJ2-1	NA
CSVRRPETQYF	TGCAGCGTTCGCAGGCCAGAGACCCAGTACTTC	NA	TRBV29-1	TRBJ2-5	NA